This TCR beta chain was recorded in a study of T-cell reconstitution after alpha-beta-depleted transplantation in children (dated by TCRdb to the mid-2010s). About the study as a whole: Using TCR repertoire profiling, the study quantitatively followed how T-cell immune reconstitution unfolded in children after TCRalphabeta/CD19-depleted allogeneic hematopoietic cell transplantation.

Library preparation employed PCR. TCRdb names Illumina HiSeq 2500 as the instrument used. To normalize quantification of the TCRbeta repertoire, the TCR libraries were built with molecular barcoding that relied on unique molecular identifiers. TCRdb trimmed public reads at Q25 via fastp, called clones via MiXCR and kept in-frame beta chains. Each record represents a unique CDR3 protein, reported with the most common genes and DNA among its rows. This sample comprises around 240,000 distinct CDR3 sequences, approximately 9.9% of them detected only once. About 5.4% of the sample comes from the top ten. This clonotype was seen many times. It has no known antigen specificity. Base qualities are not recorded, but no much larger clone differs from it by a single base. The germline V gene supplies CDR1 SGHRS and CDR2 YFSETQ. Germline trimming amounts to 1 base on V and 3 bases on J, with 5 as the count of junction bases outside the gene matches. The CDR3 has 15 amino acids, counting the end cysteine and phenylalanine. Of all the DNA, just the CDR3 is kept, 45 bases in frame from base 1.

The sequencing used PBMCs from the stem cell graft donor, collected from the stem cell graft. The chain links TRBV5-1 with TRBJ1-2, with TRBD1 identical over 8 junction bases. This TCR was sampled from a human donor who donated a stem cell graft to a child with SCID. CDR3 region: CASSLSQGGDYGYTF. The DNA reads TGCGCCAGCAGCTTGTCACAGGGGGGGGACTATGGCTACACCTTC.